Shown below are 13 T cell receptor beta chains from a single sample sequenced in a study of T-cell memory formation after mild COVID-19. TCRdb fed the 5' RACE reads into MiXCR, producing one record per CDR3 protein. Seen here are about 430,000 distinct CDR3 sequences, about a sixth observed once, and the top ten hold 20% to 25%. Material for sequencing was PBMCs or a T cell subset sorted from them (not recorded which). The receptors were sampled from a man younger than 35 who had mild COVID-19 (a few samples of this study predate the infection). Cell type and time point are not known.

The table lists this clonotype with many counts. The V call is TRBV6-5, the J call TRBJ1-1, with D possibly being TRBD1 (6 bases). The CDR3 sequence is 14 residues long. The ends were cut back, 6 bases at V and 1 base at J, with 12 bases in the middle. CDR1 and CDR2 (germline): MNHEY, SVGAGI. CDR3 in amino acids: CASSYSQGNTEAFF. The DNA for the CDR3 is TGTGCCAGCAGCTATTCACAGGGGAACACTGAAGCTTTCTTT.

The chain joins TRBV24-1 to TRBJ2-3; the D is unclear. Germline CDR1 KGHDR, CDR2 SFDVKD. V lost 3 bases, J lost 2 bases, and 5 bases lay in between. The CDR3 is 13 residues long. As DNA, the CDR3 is TGTGCCACCAGTGATGCTACCACAGATACGCAGTATTTT. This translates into CATSDATTDTQYF.

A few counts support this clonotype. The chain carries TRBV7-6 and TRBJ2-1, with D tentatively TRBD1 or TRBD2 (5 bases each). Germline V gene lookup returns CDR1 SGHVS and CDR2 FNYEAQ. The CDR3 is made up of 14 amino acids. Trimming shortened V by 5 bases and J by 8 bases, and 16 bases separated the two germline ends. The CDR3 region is CASSHLGVADEQFF. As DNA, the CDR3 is TGTGCCAGCAGCCACCTGGGGGTGGCCGATGAGCAGTTCTTC.

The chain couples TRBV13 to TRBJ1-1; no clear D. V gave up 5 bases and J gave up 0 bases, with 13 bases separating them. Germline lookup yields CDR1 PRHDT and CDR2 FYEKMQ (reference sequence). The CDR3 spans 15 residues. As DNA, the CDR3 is TGTGCCAGCAGCATCAGACGGAGGATGAACACTGAAGCTTTCTTT. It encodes CASSIRRRMNTEAFF.

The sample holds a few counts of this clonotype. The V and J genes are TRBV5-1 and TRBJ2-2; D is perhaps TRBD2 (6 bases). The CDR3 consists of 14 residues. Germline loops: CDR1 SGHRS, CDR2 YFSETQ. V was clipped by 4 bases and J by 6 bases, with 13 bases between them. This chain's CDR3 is CASSGGGVSGELFF. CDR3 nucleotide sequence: TGCGCCAGCAGCGGAGGCGGGGTTTCCGGGGAGCTGTTTTTT.

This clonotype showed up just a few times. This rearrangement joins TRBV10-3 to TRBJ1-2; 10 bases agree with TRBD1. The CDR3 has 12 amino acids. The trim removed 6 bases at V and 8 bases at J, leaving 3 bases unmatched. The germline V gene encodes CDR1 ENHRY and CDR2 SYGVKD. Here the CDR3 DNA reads TGTGCCATCAGCGGGGACAGGGGAGGCTACACCTTC. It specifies CAISGDRGGYTF.

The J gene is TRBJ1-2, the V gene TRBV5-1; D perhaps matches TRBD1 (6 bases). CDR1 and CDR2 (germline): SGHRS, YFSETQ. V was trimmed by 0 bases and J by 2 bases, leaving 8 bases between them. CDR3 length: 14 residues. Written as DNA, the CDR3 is TGCGCCAGCAGCTTGGACAGGGAGAACTATGGCTACACCTTC. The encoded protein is CASSLDRENYGYTF.

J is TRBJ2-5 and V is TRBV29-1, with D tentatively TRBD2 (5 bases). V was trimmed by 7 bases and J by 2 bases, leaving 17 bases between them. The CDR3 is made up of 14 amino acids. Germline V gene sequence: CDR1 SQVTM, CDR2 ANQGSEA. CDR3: CSARPNGEQETQYF. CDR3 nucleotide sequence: TGCAGCGCCCGACCGAACGGGGAACAAGAGACCCAGTACTTC.

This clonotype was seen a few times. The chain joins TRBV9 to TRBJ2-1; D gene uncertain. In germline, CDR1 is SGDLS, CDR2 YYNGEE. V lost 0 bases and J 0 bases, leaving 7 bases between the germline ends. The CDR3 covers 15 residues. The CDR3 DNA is TGTGCCAGCAGCGTAGTGGAGAGCTCCTACAATGAGCAGTTCTTC. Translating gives CASSVVESSYNEQFF.

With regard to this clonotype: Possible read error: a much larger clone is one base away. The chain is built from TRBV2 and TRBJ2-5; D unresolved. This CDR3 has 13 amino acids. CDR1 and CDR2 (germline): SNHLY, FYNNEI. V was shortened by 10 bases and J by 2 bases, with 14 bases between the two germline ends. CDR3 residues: CATHWASQETQYF. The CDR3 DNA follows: TGTGCCACTCATTGGGCTAGTCAAGAGACCCAGTACTTC.

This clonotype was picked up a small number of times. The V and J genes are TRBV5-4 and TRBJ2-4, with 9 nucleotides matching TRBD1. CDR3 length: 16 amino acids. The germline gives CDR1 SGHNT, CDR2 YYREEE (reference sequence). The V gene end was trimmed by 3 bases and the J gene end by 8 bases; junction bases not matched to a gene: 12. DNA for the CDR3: TGTGCCAGCAGCTGGAATCCGGGACAGGGAGGGGACATTCAGTACTTC. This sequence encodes CASSWNPGQGGDIQYF. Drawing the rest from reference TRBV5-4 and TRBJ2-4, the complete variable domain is ETGVTQSPTHLIKTRGQQVTLRCSSQSGHNTVSWYQQALGQGPQFIFQYYREEENGRGNFPPRFSGLQFPNYSSELNVNALELDDSALYLCASSWNPGQGGDIQYFGAGTRLSVL.

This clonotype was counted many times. The CDR3 loop is CASSLDQGDTQYF. CDR3 in DNA: TGTGCCAGCAGCTTAGATCAGGGAGATACGCAGTATTTT. The rearrangement joins TRBV11-2 to TRBJ2-3, with D possibly being TRBD1 (5 bases). CDR1 and CDR2 from the germline V gene are SGHAT and FQNNGV. The CDR3 loop spans 13 amino acids. Trimming removed 0 bases from V and 5 bases from J, with 6 bases in between.

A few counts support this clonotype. CDR3 sequence: CASSPRDGGGYNEQFF. CDR3 bases: TGTGCCAGCAGCCCAAGAGATGGGGGGGGTTACAATGAGCAGTTCTTC. The chain is built from TRBV7-2 and TRBJ2-1, with 7 bases lining up with TRBD2. V lost 5 bases to trimming and J lost 4 bases; unmatched junction nucleotides: 11. Germline V gene sequence: CDR1 SGHTA, CDR2 FQGNSA. The CDR3 is made up of 16 amino acids.